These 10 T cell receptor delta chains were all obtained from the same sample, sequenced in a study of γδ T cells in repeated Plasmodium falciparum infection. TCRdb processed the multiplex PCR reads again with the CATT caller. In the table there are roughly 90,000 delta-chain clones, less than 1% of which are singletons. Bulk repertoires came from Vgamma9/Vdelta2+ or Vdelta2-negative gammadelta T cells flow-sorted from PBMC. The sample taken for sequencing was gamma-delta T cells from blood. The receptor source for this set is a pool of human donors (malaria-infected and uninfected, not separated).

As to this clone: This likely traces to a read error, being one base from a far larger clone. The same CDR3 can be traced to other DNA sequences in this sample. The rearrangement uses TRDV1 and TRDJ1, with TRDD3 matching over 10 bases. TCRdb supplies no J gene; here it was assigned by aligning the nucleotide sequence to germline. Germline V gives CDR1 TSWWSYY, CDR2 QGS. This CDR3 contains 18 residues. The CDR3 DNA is TGTGCCCTTCTCCACCTCCTTGGGCGTGGGGGATACCCTGATAAACTCATCTTT. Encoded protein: CALLHLLGRGGYPDKLIF.

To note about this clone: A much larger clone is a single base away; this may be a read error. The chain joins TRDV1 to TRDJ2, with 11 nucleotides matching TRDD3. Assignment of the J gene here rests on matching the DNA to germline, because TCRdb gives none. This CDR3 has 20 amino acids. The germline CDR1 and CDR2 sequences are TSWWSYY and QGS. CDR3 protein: CALGEQIARTGGYLTAQLFF. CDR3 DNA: TGTGCTCTTGGGGAGCAAATTGCGAGAACTGGGGGATATCTGACGGCACAACTCTTCTTT.

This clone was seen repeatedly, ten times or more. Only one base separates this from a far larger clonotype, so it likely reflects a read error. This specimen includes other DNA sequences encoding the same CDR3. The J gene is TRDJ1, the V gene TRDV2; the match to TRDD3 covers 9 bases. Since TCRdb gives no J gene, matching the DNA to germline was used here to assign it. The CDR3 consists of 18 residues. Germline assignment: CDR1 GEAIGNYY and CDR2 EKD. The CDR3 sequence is CACDTVGGDTLYTDKLIF. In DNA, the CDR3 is TGTGCCTGCGACACCGTAGGGGGGGATACTCTGTACACCGATAAACTCATCTTT.

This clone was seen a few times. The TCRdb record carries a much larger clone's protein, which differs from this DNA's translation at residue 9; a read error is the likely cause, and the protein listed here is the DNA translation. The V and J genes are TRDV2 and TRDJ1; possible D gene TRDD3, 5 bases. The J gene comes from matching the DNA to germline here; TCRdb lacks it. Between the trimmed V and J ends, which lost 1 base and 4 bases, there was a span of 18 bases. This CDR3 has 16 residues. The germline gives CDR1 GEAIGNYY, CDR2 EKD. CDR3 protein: CACDTSRGLRDDKLIF. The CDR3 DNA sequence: TGTGCCTGTGACACAAGTCGGGGGCTACGAGACGATAAACTCATCTTT.

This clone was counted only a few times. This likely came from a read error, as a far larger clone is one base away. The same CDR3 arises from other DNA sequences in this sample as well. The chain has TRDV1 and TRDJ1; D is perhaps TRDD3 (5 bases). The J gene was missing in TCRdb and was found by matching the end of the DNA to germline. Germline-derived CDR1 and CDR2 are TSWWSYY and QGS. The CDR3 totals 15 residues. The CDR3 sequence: CALGKLLENTDKLIF. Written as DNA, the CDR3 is TGCGCTCTTGGGAAGTTACTGGAGAACACCGATAAACTCATCTTT.

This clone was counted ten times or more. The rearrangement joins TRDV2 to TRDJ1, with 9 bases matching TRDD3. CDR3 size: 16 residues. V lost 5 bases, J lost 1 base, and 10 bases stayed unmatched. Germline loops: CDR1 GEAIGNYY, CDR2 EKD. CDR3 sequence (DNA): TGTGCCTGTGGTCCTGGGGGATGCCCGGTCACCGATAAACTCATCTTT. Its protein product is CACGPGGCPVTDKLIF.

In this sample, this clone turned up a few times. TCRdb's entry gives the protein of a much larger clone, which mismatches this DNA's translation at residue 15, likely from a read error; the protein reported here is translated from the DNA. DNA for the CDR3: TGTGCTCTTGGGGAACTATTGGCCTGCGGGGTGGGGGATACAGGCCGGTACACCGATAAACTCATCTTT. As protein: CALGELLACGVGDTGRYTDKLIF. The V gene is TRDV1, the J gene TRDJ1, with 10 positions matching TRDD3. TCRdb carries no J gene annotation; the J gene was assigned here by matching the DNA with germline. V was pared by 0 bases and J by 0 bases, with 22 bases of the junction left unmatched. The CDR3 is 23 amino acids. CDR1 and CDR2 (germline): TSWWSYY, QGS.

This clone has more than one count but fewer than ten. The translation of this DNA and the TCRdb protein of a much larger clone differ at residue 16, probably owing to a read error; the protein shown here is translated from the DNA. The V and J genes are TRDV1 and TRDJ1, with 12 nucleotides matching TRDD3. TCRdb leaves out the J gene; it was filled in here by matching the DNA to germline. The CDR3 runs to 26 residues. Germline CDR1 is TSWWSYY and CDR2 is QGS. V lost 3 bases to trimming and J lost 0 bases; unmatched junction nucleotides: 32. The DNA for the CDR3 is TGTGCTCTTGGGGACCTAACTTCCTTCAGTCGTACTGGGGGATACACCCTCCTTACTTACACCGATAAACTCATCTTT. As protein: CALGDLTSFSRTGGYTLLTYTDKLIF.

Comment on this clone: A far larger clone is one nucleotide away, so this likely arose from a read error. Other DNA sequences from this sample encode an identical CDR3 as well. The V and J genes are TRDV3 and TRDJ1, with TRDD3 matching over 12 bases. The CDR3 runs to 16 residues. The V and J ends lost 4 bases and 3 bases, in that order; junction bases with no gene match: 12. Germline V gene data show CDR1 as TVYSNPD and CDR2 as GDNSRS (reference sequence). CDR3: CASGPYWGIQPDKLIF. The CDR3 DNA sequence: TGTGCCTCGGGGCCATACTGGGGGATACAGCCCGATAAACTCATCTTT.

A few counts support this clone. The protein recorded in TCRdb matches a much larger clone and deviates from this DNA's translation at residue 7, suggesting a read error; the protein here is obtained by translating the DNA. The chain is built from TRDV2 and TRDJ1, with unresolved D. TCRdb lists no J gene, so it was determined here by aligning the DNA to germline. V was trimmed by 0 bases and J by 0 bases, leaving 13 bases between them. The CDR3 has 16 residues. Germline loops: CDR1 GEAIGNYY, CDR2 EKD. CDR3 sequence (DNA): TGTGCCTGTGACACCCTGGAGGTCGGTCACACCGATAAACTCATCTTT. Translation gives CACDTLEVGHTDKLIF.